The 7 T cell receptor beta chains in this list originate from one sample, sequenced in a study of CD8+CD57+ T cells in acquired aplastic anemia. All sequencing subjects had displayed CD8+CD57+ cell expansion on flow cytometry. It was genomic DNA that served as the template for profiling TCR beta VDJ and CDR3. From the reads, TCRdb called clonotypes with MiXCR, one entry per CDR3 protein. The sample yields about 240,000 distinct CDR3 sequences, around 46% seen once. What was sequenced was sorted CD4+, CD8+, or CD8+CD57+ T cells (not recorded which) from PBMCs. All receptors derive from a human donor with aplastic anemia.

This clonotype was detected a few times. CDR3 sequence: CASSSTGVYEQYF. DNA for the CDR3: TGCGCCAGCAGCTCGACAGGGGTCTACGAGCAGTACTTC. The rearrangement links TRBV5-1 to TRBJ2-7; 8 bases agree with TRBD1. Germline assignment: CDR1 SGHRS and CDR2 YFSETQ. J was trimmed by 3 bases and V by 3 bases; bases with no gene match: 2. The CDR3 covers 13 residues. Variable domain in full (rest from reference TRBV5-1 and TRBJ2-7): KAGVTQTPRYLIKTRGQQVTLSCSPISGHRSVSWYQQTPGQGLQFLFEYFSETQRNKGNFPGRFSGRQFSNSRSEMNVSTLELGDSALYLCASSSTGVYEQYFGPGTRLTVT.

This clonotype came up a few times. The chain links TRBV3-2 to TRBJ2-3; the DNA was not used to check the table's D call, TRBD2. TRBV3-2 is listed as a pseudogene. CDR3 length: 15 residues. The CDR3 region is CAAERPAGTTDTQYF. CDR3 nucleotides: TGTGCCGCCGAACGTCCAGCGGGGACCACAGATACGCAGTATTTT.

This clonotype was picked up many times. J is TRBJ2-5 and V is TRBV7-9; no definite D call. This CDR3 is built from 11 residues. V gave up 5 bases and J gave up 7 bases, with 8 bases separating them. Germline loops: CDR1 SEHNR, CDR2 FQNEAQ (reference sequence). The CDR3 sequence is CASSPPGTQYF. DNA of the CDR3: TGTGCCAGCAGCCCGCCAGGGACCCAGTACTTC. Combining the CDR3 with reference TRBV7-9 and TRBJ2-5 gives the whole variable domain DTGVSQNPRHKITKRGQNVTFRCDPISEHNRLYWYRQTLGQGPEFLTYFQNEAQLEKSRLLSDRFSAERPKGSFSTLEIQRTEQGDSAMYLCASSPPGTQYFGPGTRLLVL.

The V call is TRBV10-3, the J call TRBJ2-1; a possible D gene is TRBD1 (6 bases). V lost 3 bases and J 3 bases, leaving 12 bases between the germline ends. CDR3 length equals 15 residues. Germline lookup yields CDR1 ENHRY and CDR2 SYGVKD. The CDR3 here is CAISDPQGLYNEQFF. In DNA form, the CDR3 reads TGTGCCATCAGTGATCCTCAGGGGCTCTACAATGAGCAGTTCTTC.

This clonotype was seen at least ten times. The chain couples TRBV7-9 to TRBJ2-7, with D hard to call. The CDR3 runs 15 residues. CDR1 and CDR2 from the germline V gene are SEHNR and FQNEAQ (reference sequence). Trimming left V 5 bases short and J 3 bases short, with 17 bases between. The CDR3 sequence is CASSPSTNPYYEQYF. CDR3 nucleotide sequence: TGTGCCAGCAGCCCGTCGACCAACCCGTACTACGAGCAGTACTTC.

Remarks on this clonotype: At one end the junction does not follow the germline gene, possibly because of a read error. The chain recombines TRBV7-6 with TRBJ2-1; D possibly uses TRBD1 or TRBD2 (6 bases each). Germline-derived CDR1 and CDR2 are SGHVS and FNYEAQ. The CDR3 totals 17 residues. Written as DNA, the CDR3 is TGTGCCAGCAGCCCAACCTGCCGGGGGCTGAGCTACAATGAGCAGCTCTTC. As protein: CASSPTCRGLSYNEQLF. The full variable domain, completed using reference TRBV7-6 and TRBJ2-1, is GAGVSQSPRYKVTKRGQDVALRCDPISGHVSLYWYRQALGQGPEFLTYFNYEAQQDKSGLPNDRFSAERPEGSISTLTIQRTEQRDSAMYRCASSPTCRGLSYNEQLFGPGTRLTVL.

In this sample, this clonotype turned up many times. The J gene is TRBJ1-3, the V gene TRBV19, with D uncertain. Germline V lookup: CDR1 LNHDA, CDR2 SQIVND (reference sequence). V lost 7 bases, J lost 4 bases, and 14 bases lay in between. This CDR3 region has 14 residues. CDR3 in amino acids: CASNGRARGNTIYF. CDR3 nucleotides: TGTGCCAGTAACGGACGGGCAAGAGGAAACACCATATATTTT.